These 21 T cell receptor beta chains were sequenced from one sample in a study of blood T cell repertoires in COVID-19. Profiling relied on immunoSEQ multiplex PCR, and the TCRdb table lists in-frame clones only, not all of them. The sample lists some 40,000 clones; 91% were seen once. The sample comprised peripheral blood. These receptors all stem from a woman older than 75 with acute or convalescent COVID-19.

This chain joins TRBV19 and TRBJ1-2; 7 bases match TRBD1. This CDR3 is built from 14 residues. J lost 5 bases, V lost 3 bases, and 6 bases had no gene match. CDR1 and CDR2 (germline): LNHDA, SQIVND (reference sequence). The CDR3 DNA reads as TGTGCCAGTAGTATCGGGACAGTTCGATATGGCTACACCTTC. Amino acid sequence: CASSIGTVRYGYTF.

The gene calls are TRBV7-6 and TRBJ1-5; D uncertain. Trimming shortened V by 1 base and J by 0 bases, and 7 bases separated the two germline ends. This CDR3 comprises 15 residues. Per germline, CDR1 SGHVS and CDR2 FNYEAQ. As DNA, the CDR3 is TGTGCCAGCAGCTTAGGGCAGGCTAGCAATCAGCCCCAGCATTTT. Protein sequence: CASSLGQASNQPQHF.

V gene TRBV30 combines with J gene TRBJ2-7; 7 positions match TRBD2. Germline values: CDR1 GTSNPN, CDR2 SVGIG (reference sequence). Unmatched junction bases numbered 7, after V lost 2 bases and J lost 3 bases. This CDR3 is 14 amino acids long. The CDR3 bases are TGTGCCTGGAGTAGAAGCGGGGCGAGCTACGAGCAGTACTTC. Protein product: CAWSRSGASYEQYF.

This chain connects TRBV5-1 to TRBJ2-1; TRBD2 might be the D (7 bases). The CDR3 loop spans 15 amino acids. Germline CDR1 is SGHRS and CDR2 is YFSETQ. V dropped 2 bases and J dropped 6 bases, with 15 bases sitting between them. The CDR3 DNA reads as TGCGCCAGCAGCTTTTTGGCGGGGGCAGGCAATGAGCAGTTCTTC. Amino acids: CASSFLAGAGNEQFF.

This clone was detected only a few times. The chain has TRBV6-2 or TRBV6-3 and TRBJ2-5, with a weak D call TRBD1 (5 bases). The CDR3 has 13 residues. The germline V gene has CDR1 MNHEY and CDR2 SVGEGT. The ends were cut back, 6 bases at V and 4 bases at J, with 12 bases in the middle. The CDR3 region is CASSRTGRETQYF. CDR3 DNA sequence: TGTGCCAGCAGCCGCACAGGCCGAGAGACCCAGTACTTC.

The J gene is TRBJ2-6, the V gene TRBV6-1; 7 nucleotides match TRBD1. With V trimmed by 3 bases and J by 2 bases, 1 base remained unmatched. Germline V gives CDR1 MNHNS, CDR2 SASEGT. The CDR3 spans 15 residues. In nucleotides, the CDR3 is TGTGCCAGCAGTGAGCAGGGGGCTGGGGCCAACGTCCTGACTTTC. This gives the protein CASSEQGAGANVLTF.

This clone is a singleton in its sample. CDR3 loop: CAISTSGGFYEQYF. CDR3 DNA: TGTGCCATCAGTACTAGCGGGGGTTTCTACGAGCAGTACTTC. The V call is TRBV10-3, the J call TRBJ2-7; 11 bases fit TRBD2. This CDR3 has 14 residues. Losses at the gene ends were 5 bases for V and 3 bases for J; bases not matched to a gene: 3. Germline CDR1 ENHRY, CDR2 SYGVKD.

The CDR3 here is CASTTGGSPYNSPLHF. The CDR3 DNA sequence: TGTGCCAGCACCACTGGGGGCAGCCCCTATAATTCACCCCTCCACTTT. The rearrangement links TRBV28 to TRBJ1-6; TRBD1 is a possible D gene (6 bases). In germline, CDR1 is MDHEN, CDR2 SYDVKM. The CDR3 extends over 16 amino acids. V lost 7 bases and J 2 bases, leaving 15 bases between the germline ends.

This clone was observed once. The chain links TRBV18 to TRBJ1-3; D gene ambiguous. Germline values: CDR1 KGHSH, CDR2 LQKENI. The CDR3 length is 14 residues. V shed 0 bases and J shed 2 bases, with 5 bases lying between them. This CDR3 reads CASSPPAAGNTIYF. The CDR3 nucleotides read TGTGCCAGCTCACCACCGGCCGCTGGAAACACCATATATTTT.

This sequence joins TRBV3-1 (or the pseudogene TRBV3-2) and TRBJ1-6; D possibly corresponds to TRBD1 (6 bases). The ends were cut back, 1 base at V and 10 bases at J, with 17 bases in the middle. This CDR3 is 16 amino acids long. The germline gives CDR1 LGHDT, CDR2 YNNKEL (reference sequence). As DNA, the CDR3 is TGTGCCAGCAGCCAAGCTGGCTGGCAGGGGAACTCACCCCTCCACTTT. This translates into CASSQAGWQGNSPLHF.

The rearrangement links TRBV3-1 (or the pseudogene TRBV3-2) to TRBJ1-2; the D gene is possibly TRBD1 (5 bases). V was cut by 2 bases and J by 7 bases, with 11 bases left in between. CDR3 length equals 13 residues. Germline V gives CDR1 LGHDT, CDR2 YNNKEL (reference sequence). In nucleotides, the CDR3 is TGTGCCAGCAGCCAAAGCGGCGGGACTGGCTACACCTTC. This gives the protein CASSQSGGTGYTF.

V gene TRBV5-1 combines with J gene TRBJ2-1; D may be TRBD2 (7 bases). CDR3 length: 16 amino acids. The germline CDR1 and CDR2 sequences are SGHRS and YFSETQ. The V gene lost 0 bases and the J gene lost 5 bases, with 15 bases spanning the gap. The CDR3 is CASSLVSGGSNNEQFF. As DNA, the CDR3 is TGCGCCAGCAGCTTGGTGTCGGGGGGCTCTAACAATGAGCAGTTCTTC.

The CDR3 DNA follows: TGTGCCAGCAGCGCGAAAGGACTCGAGGAGACCCAGTACTTC. It codes for CASSAKGLEETQYF. The chain recombines TRBV6-5 with TRBJ2-5; weak D call: TRBD2 (5 bases). V lost 6 bases, J lost 5 bases, and 16 bases lay in between. CDR1 is MNHEY, CDR2 SVGAGI, per germline. The CDR3 sequence is 14 residues long.

The genes are TRBV5-5 and TRBJ1-3, with D unresolved. The germline V gene has CDR1 SGHKS and CDR2 YYEKEE (reference sequence). The V end lost 1 base, the J end lost 0 bases, and 5 bases lay between the germline ends. The CDR3 is 14 residues long. CDR3 in DNA: TGTGCCAGCAGCTTGACTGGCTCTGGAAACACCATATATTTT. It codes for CASSLTGSGNTIYF.

CDR3 residues: CASSPSPRAGGNTGELFF. CDR3 nucleotides: TGTGCCAGCAGCCCCTCCCCCCGAGCGGGGGGAAACACCGGGGAGCTGTTTTTT. The chain uses TRBV11-2 and TRBJ2-2, with 9 bases matching TRBD2. J lost 2 bases, V lost 5 bases, and 12 bases had no gene match. There are 18 residues in the CDR3. Germline V gene lookup returns CDR1 SGHAT and CDR2 FQNNGV.

The chain combines TRBV4-2 with TRBJ2-1; 8 nucleotides line up with TRBD2. This CDR3 has 17 residues. CDR1 and CDR2 (germline): LGHNA, YNFKEQ. Losses at the gene ends were 4 bases for V and 6 bases for J; bases not matched to a gene: 14. CDR3 protein: CASSPYLEAGALNEQFF. Here the CDR3 DNA reads TGTGCCAGCAGCCCCTACCTGGAAGCGGGGGCACTCAATGAGCAGTTCTTC.

The genes are TRBV7-8 and TRBJ2-5; tentative D call: TRBD1 (5 bases). Germline CDR1 SGHVS, CDR2 FQNEAQ. The CDR3 is made up of 14 amino acids. Trimming pared 1 base from V and 2 bases from J, leaving 8 bases between. CDR3: CASSLEGLQETQYF. CDR3 sequence (DNA): TGTGCCAGCAGCTTAGAGGGGTTGCAAGAGACCCAGTACTTC.

The V call is TRBV25-1, the J call TRBJ2-1; TRBD2 matches at 8 bases. V lost 5 bases, J lost 7 bases, and 10 bases stayed unmatched. The CDR3 totals 15 residues. Germline CDR1 MGHDK, CDR2 SYGVNS. This chain's CDR3 is CASSTPLRGGNEQFF. As DNA, the CDR3 is TGTGCCAGCAGTACACCCCTTCGGGGGGGGAATGAGCAGTTCTTC.

V usage is TRBV6-5 and J usage is TRBJ2-1; TRBD1 matches 8 bases. The CDR3 loop spans 12 amino acids. V dropped 10 bases and J dropped 3; count of bases not matched to a gene: 2. The V gene's germline CDR1 is MNHEY and CDR2 SVGAGI. CDR3 region: CATGTGYNEQFF. CDR3 bases: TGTGCCACCGGGACAGGCTACAATGAGCAGTTCTTC.

The sample holds one count of this clone. The chain couples TRBV2 to TRBJ2-7; TRBD2 matches at 8 bases. Germline lookup yields CDR1 SNHLY and CDR2 FYNNEI. The CDR3 is 17 amino acids. V was clipped by 3 bases and J by 1 base; unmatched bases: 11. The CDR3 DNA reads TGTGCCAGCAGTGACCCCGCGGGGGGCCCGCCTTCCTACGAGCAGTACTTC. The encoded protein is CASSDPAGGPPSYEQYF.

This clone was recorded a few times. CDR3 loop: CASSGQLYGYTF. CDR3 bases: TGTGCCAGCTCTGGACAGTTATATGGCTACACCTTC. The chain has TRBV21-1 and TRBJ1-2; no DNA check was done on the table's D call, TRBD1. TRBV21-1 is an annotated pseudogene. The CDR3 has 12 residues.